The TCR beta chain under discussion was sequenced for a study of blood T cell repertoires in COVID-19. At the level of the study: Researchers got acute and convalescent COVID-19 samples from the United States, Italy and Spain. T cells, B-cell-depleted T cells, or PBMCs supplied cDNA or gDNA.

Germline CDR1 GTSNPN, CDR2 SVGIG (reference sequence). The CDR3 runs 14 residues. V shed 3 bases, J shed 0 bases, and the junction held 2 bases outside the gene matches. Data came from immunoSEQ multiplex PCR; TCRdb stores just in-frame clones and leaves some out. This table has 60,000 to 85,000 clones, roughly nine tenths appearing once. The V and J genes are TRBV30 and TRBJ2-1; 7 bases are shared with TRBD2. This clonotype was obtained from a man aged 50-60 years with active COVID-19. The specimen sequenced was peripheral blood. CDR3 sequence: CAWRGGSSYNEQFF. The CDR3 coding sequence is TGTGCCTGGAGAGGCGGGAGCTCCTACAATGAGCAGTTCTTC.